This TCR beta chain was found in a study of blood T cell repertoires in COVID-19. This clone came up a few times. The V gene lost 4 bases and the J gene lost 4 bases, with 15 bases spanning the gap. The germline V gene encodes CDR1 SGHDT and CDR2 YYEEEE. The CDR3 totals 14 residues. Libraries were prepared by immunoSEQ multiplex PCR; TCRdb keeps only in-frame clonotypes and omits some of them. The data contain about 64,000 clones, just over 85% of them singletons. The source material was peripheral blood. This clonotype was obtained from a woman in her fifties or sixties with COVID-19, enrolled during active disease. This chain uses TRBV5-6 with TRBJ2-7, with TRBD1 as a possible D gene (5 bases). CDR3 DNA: TGTGCCAGCAGCGCGACAGAGCTCCATTACGAGCAGTACTTC. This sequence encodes CASSATELHYEQYF.